This T cell receptor (beta chain) derives from a study of neurological immune-mediated disorders. Study-wide results and limits: The study found the most TCR clonal expansion in HTLV-1-associated myelopathy and the least in multiple sclerosis, below healthy controls. Phylogenetic analysis grouped 18 of 34 multiple sclerosis patients' repertoires together, suggesting a possible repertoire signature.

The CDR3 has 13 amino acids. The V and J ends lost 3 bases and 10 bases respectively, with 13 bases between them. This clonotype was seen ten or more times. Its specificity is unknown. Each sequencing run yielded over 170 million TCR-beta sequences from 15-18 subjects. TCRdb passed the 5' RACE reads through MiXCR, listing each CDR3 protein once. The sample has just under 60,000 distinct CDR3 sequences; roughly 2.5% are singletons. The sequence was collected from a man in his forties or fifties with multiple sclerosis. Sequencing was carried out using PBMCs. The V gene is TRBV12-3 or TRBV12-4, the J gene TRBJ2-1; D gene uncertain. Here the CDR3 reads CASSFSSQSEQFF. CDR3 nucleotide sequence: TGTGCCAGCAGTTTCTCATCGCAATCAGAGCAGTTCTTC.